Shown below are 3 T cell receptor beta chains from a single sample sequenced in a study of T cell responses to AZD1222 COVID-19 vaccine. TCRdb's table, derived via immunoSEQ multiplex PCR, lists solely in-frame clones and lacks some. Of 150,000 to 200,000 clones detected, approximately 89% appear once; the ten largest clones hold 1.5% to 2%. The source material was peripheral blood, sampled 28 days after the second AZD1222 dose. These TCRs come from an adult who received the AZD1222 COVID-19 vaccine.

The chain uses TRBV6-4 and TRBJ1-2, with 8 bases fitting TRBD1. The V segment lost 0 bases and the J segment 4 bases; nucleotides outside the gene matches: 4. Germline CDR1 and CDR2: MRHNA and SNTAGT. The CDR3 runs to 15 residues. The chain's CDR3 is CASSDSETGVYGYTF. In nucleotides, the CDR3 is TGTGCCAGCAGTGACTCTGAGACAGGGGTCTATGGCTACACCTTC.

J is TRBJ1-5 and V is TRBV5-1, with D perhaps matching TRBD1 (6 bases). Deletions cut 4 bases from V and 7 bases from J, with 12 bases between. CDR1 SGHRS and CDR2 YFSETQ come from the germline V gene. This CDR3 is 13 amino acids long. The chain's CDR3 is CASSPSGAQPQHF. The CDR3 region has the DNA TGCGCCAGCAGCCCGTCAGGGGCCCAGCCCCAGCATTTT.

The chain employs TRBV7-9 and TRBJ1-1, with 7 bases that match TRBD1. The CDR3 loop spans 13 amino acids. CDR1 is SEHNR and CDR2 is FQNEAQ in the germline V gene (reference sequence). The V segment lost 4 bases and the J segment 8 bases; nucleotides outside the gene matches: 7. The CDR3 protein is CASSSPGTAEAFF. CDR3 nucleotides: TGTGCCAGCAGCTCTCCCGGGACAGCAGAAGCTTTCTTT.